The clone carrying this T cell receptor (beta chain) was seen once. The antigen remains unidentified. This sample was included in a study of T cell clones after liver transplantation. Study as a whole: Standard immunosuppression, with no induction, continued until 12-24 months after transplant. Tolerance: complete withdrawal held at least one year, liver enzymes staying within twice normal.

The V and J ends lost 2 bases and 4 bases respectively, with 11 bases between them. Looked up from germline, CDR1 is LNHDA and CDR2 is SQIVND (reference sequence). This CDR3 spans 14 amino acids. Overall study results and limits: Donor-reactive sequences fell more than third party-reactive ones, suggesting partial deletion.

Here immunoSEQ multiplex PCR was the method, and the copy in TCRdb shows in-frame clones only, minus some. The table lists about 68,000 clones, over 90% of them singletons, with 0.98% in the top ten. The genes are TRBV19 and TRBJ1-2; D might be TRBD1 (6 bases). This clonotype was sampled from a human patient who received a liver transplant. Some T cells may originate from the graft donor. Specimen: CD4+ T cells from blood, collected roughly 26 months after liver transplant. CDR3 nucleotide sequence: TGTGCCAGTAGTATACAGGGGTTGGGCTATGGCTACACCTTC. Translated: CASSIQGLGYGYTF.